This T cell receptor (beta chain) was sequenced during a study of human T cells and chemical hapten exposure. About the research overall: How much TCR each sample yielded varied, mostly because pooled library volumes differed slightly. Study-level results: As the donors had alopecia, their immune response may differ from healthy people's. Significantly more large CDR3 similarity clusters arose among expanded TCRs than among controls.

V dropped 6 bases and J dropped 0 bases, with 13 bases sitting between them. The CDR3 loop spans 15 amino acids. The germline V gene has CDR1 SGHNT and CDR2 YYREEE (reference sequence). The time point here: pre-sensitization, week 0. Treatment defined: therapeutic diphenylcyclopropenone sensitization with weekly scalp DPC. Total RNA was isolated from whole blood that had not been fractionated. Using its own MiXCR run on the RACE reads, TCRdb lists one record per CDR3 protein. The sample has some 36,000 distinct CDR3 sequences, about 9.3% seen once. Of note for this clonotype: The antigen remains undetermined.

This chain links TRBV5-4 with TRBJ2-1; no clear D gene. Sequenced material: whole blood, taken in connection with sensitization to the hapten diphenylcyclopropenone (DPC). The TCR sequence derives from a man between 50 and 59 years old with alopecia areata. Some clones in this sample may be carry-over from other donors' samples. The CDR3 is CASTFGLDSYNEQFF. For the CDR3, the DNA is TGTGCCAGCACCTTTGGGCTAGACTCCTACAATGAGCAGTTCTTC.